This T cell receptor (beta chain) was obtained from a study of cytomegalovirus exposure and HLA in healthy donors. Whole-study findings and limits: Among donors in an Asian-associated ancestry cluster, a later analysis reportedly found fewer N-insertions than the approximately 700-donor mean.

In regard to this clone: Its cognate antigen is unknown.

This CDR3 region has 16 residues. Germline CDR1 and CDR2: SNHLY and FYNNEI. V lost 6 bases, J lost 2 bases, and 8 bases stayed unmatched. Both 60 Vbeta primers and 13 Jbeta primers went into the PCR. Measured with immunoSEQ multiplex PCR; TCRdb has only the in-frame clones, and not every one. The repertoire holds around 140,000 clones, with 80% as singletons. The sequenced sample consisted of PBMCs. This sequence was found in a middle-aged man in good health and CMV-seronegative. The chain is built from TRBV2 and TRBJ1-5, with 9 bases fitting TRBD1. CDR3 region: CASRDTGGIGNQPQHF. The CDR3 DNA sequence: TGTGCCAGCAGAGATACAGGGGGCATTGGCAATCAGCCCCAGCATTTT.